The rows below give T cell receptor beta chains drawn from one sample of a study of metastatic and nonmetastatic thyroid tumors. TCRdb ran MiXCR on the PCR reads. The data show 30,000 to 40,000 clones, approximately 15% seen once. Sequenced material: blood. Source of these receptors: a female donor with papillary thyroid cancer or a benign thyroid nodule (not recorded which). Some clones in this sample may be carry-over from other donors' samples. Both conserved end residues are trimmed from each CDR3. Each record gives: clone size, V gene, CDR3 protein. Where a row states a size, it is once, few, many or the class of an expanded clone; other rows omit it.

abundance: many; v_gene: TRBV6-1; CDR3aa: ASSVWGMNTEAF
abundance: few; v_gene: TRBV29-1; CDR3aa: SVGGLIAGVGGTQY
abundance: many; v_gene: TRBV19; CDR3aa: ASRRTGSMAGANVLT
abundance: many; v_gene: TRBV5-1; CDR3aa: ASSSGLGSDKPRELF
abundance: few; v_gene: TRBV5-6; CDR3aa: ASSLVGGMNTEAF
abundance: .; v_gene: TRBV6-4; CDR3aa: AGQGASTGELF
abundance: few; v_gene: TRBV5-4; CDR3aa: ASSVDSHSGAF
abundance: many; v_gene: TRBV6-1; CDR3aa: ASRDGGSSNEQF
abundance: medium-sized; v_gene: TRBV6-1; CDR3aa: ATLTGSHEQY
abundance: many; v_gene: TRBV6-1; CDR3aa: ASRGAGVGGSYEQY
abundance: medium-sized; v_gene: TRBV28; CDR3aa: ASTWGGTEAF
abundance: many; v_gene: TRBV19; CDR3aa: ASSRTSSYEQY
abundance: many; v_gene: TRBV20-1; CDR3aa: SARSTSGSSEQF
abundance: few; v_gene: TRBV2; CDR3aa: ASSEGAGGGETQY
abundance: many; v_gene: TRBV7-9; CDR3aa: ASSLAEEGYT
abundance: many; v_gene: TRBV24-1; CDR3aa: ATSDLGTSGRGGTGELF
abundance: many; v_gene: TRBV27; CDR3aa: ASGTDYGYT
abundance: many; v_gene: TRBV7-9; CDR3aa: ASSYAITGELF
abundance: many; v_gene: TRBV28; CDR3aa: ASSLSSPDEQF
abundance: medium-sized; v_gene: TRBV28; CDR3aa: ASSLFRDRGRNGYT
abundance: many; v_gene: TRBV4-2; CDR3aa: ASSQPAGEETQY